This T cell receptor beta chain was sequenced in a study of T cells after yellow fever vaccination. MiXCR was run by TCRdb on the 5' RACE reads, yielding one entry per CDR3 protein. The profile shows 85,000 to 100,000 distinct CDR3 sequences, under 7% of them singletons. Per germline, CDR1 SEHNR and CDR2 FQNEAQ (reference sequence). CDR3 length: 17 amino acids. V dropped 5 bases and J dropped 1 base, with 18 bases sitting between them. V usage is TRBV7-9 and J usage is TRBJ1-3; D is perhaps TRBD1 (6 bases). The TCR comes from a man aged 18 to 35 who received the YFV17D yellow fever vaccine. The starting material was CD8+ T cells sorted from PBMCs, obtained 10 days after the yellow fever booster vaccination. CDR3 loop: CASSLGPQGLSGNTIYF. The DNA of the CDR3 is TGTGCCAGCAGCCTCGGTCCACAGGGCTTATCTGGAAACACCATATATTTT. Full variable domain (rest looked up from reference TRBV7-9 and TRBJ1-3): DTGVSQNPRHKITKRGQNVTFRCDPISEHNRLYWYRQTLGQGPEFLTYFQNEAQLEKSRLLSDRFSAERPKGSFSTLEIQRTEQGDSAMYLCASSLGPQGLSGNTIYFGEGSWLTVV.